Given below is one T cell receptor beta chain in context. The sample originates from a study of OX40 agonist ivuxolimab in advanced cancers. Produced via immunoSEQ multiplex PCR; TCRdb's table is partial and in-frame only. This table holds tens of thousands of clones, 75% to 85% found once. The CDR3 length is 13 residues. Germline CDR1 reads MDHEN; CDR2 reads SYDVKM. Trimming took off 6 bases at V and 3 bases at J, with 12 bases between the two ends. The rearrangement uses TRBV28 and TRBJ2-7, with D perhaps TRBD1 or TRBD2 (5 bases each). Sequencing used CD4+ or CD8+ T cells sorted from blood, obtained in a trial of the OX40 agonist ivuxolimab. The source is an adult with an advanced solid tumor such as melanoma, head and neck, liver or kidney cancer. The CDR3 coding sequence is TGTGCCAGCAGGGGGACCCTACGCTACGAGCAGTACTTC. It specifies CASRGTLRYEQYF.